This TCR beta chain was recovered during a study of blood T cell repertoires in COVID-19. Study context: PBMCs, B-cell-depleted T cells, or T cells provided the cDNA or gDNA that made up the material.

Per the germline V gene, CDR1 is MNHNS and CDR2 is SASEGT. The V end lost 2 bases, the J end lost 3 bases, and 14 bases lay between the germline ends. The CDR3 runs to 15 residues. Original analysis: Estimation of nucleated cell counts was performed using reference gene primer amplification. The table came from immunoSEQ multiplex PCR; TCRdb's copy has only in-frame clones and leaves some out. D and trimming come from the DNA, and the V and J calls and clone size come from that table. The data show approximately 60,000 clones, roughly 87% seen once. The V gene is TRBV6-1, the J gene TRBJ2-7, with D possibly being TRBD1 (6 bases). The specimen sequenced was peripheral blood. This clonotype was obtained from an older woman with acute or convalescent COVID-19. The CDR3: CASSELGTILYEQYF. In DNA, the CDR3 is TGTGCCAGCAGTGAACTAGGGACAATTCTCTACGAGCAGTACTTC.